Following are 6 T cell receptor beta chains from one sample sequenced in a study of blood T cell repertoires in COVID-19. Profiled with immunoSEQ multiplex PCR; TCRdb holds only in-frame clones, not every one. In the table there are 150,000 to 200,000 clones, more than 70% of which are singletons. Sequencing used peripheral blood. These receptors all come from a woman in her seventies who had recovered from COVID-19.

The chain couples TRBV11-1 to TRBJ1-6; TRBD1 aligns across 8 bases. CDR3 length equals 14 residues. J was trimmed by 7 bases and V by 3 bases; bases with no gene match: 2. CDR1 and CDR2 (germline): SGHAT, FQDESV (reference sequence). The CDR3 DNA reads TGTGCCAGCAGCTTTGGACAGGGCAATTCACCCCTCCACTTT. It encodes CASSFGQGNSPLHF.

The chain recombines TRBV5-4 with TRBJ1-4; D gene uncertain. Per the germline V gene, CDR1 is SGHNT and CDR2 is YYREEE (reference sequence). The V end was cut by 4 bases, the J end by 5 bases, with 9 bases between. The CDR3 extends over 13 amino acids. CDR3 residues: CASSRTTNEKLFF. CDR3 in DNA: TGTGCCAGCAGCCGAACGACAAATGAAAAACTGTTTTTT.

V is TRBV6-5 and J is TRBJ1-2; D possibly corresponds to TRBD1 (5 bases). With 6 bases removed from V and 3 bases from J, the gap between germline ends came to 14 bases. The germline gives CDR1 MNHEY, CDR2 SVGAGI. CDR3 size: 14 residues. The CDR3 DNA reads TGTGCCAGCAGACGGGGGGGTTCGGACTATGGCTACACCTTC. Encoded protein: CASRRGGSDYGYTF.

CDR3 loop: CASSVGPNTRDRGTEAFF. Here the CDR3 DNA reads TGTGCCAGCAGCGTGGGTCCCAACACACGGGACAGGGGGACTGAAGCTTTCTTT. The chain carries TRBV9 and TRBJ1-1; 11 nucleotides align to TRBD1. CDR1 is SGDLS, CDR2 YYNGEE, per germline. The CDR3 contains 18 residues. Germline trimming cut 2 bases from V and 5 bases from J; bases unmatched to any gene: 14.

V and J are TRBV5-1 and TRBJ1-5; TRBD1 might be the D (6 bases). This CDR3 spans 15 amino acids. Trimming pared 4 bases from V and 7 bases from J, leaving 18 bases between. The germline gives CDR1 SGHRS, CDR2 YFSETQ. The CDR3 reads CASSALGGRGQPQHF. The CDR3, as DNA: TGCGCCAGCAGCGCCTTAGGGGGGCGGGGGCAGCCCCAGCATTTT.

CDR3 sequence: CASRGQGGVNTEAFF. As DNA, the CDR3 is TGCGCCAGCAGGGGGCAGGGGGGAGTGAACACTGAAGCTTTCTTT. The V gene is TRBV5-1, the J gene TRBJ1-1; 7 nucleotides line up with TRBD1. This CDR3 region has 15 residues. Germline V lookup: CDR1 SGHRS, CDR2 YFSETQ. The V and J ends lost 5 bases and 0 bases, in that order; junction bases with no gene match: 7.